Each of the 26 T cell receptor beta chains below was sequenced from the same sample in a study of T cell responses to AZD1222 COVID-19 vaccine (dated by TCRdb to the early 2020s). The meaning of the sample's time point label: about 28 days (+/-7) after the second vaccine dose. The library was obtained by the immunoSEQ multiplex PCR assay. Held by TCRdb, this immuneACCESS table contains in-frame sequences only and omits some clones. Under half of the omission traces to an unresolved V gene where checked; the cause of the rest is unknown. Counted in this sample were some 78,000 clones; 83% of them appeared once. The ten most abundant clones make up about 1.3% of the sample. The material sequenced was peripheral blood, taken 28 days after the second AZD1222 dose. Receptor source: an adult who received the AZD1222 COVID-19 vaccine.

The chain employs TRBV7-9 and TRBJ2-3; 7 positions match TRBD2. Germline V gives CDR1 SEHNR, CDR2 FQNEAQ (reference sequence). Losses at the gene ends were 1 base for V and 3 bases for J; bases not matched to a gene: 10. The CDR3 consists of 17 residues. CDR3 nucleotide sequence: TGTGCCAGCAGCTTAGATGGGGGAGCAGCGGGGACAGATACGCAGTATTTT. It translates to CASSLDGGAAGTDTQYF. The variable domain in full, with the rest retrieved from reference TRBV7-9 and TRBJ2-3, is DTGVSQNPRHKITKRGQNVTFRCDPISEHNRLYWYRQTLGQGPEFLTYFQNEAQLEKSRLLSDRFSAERPKGSFSTLEIQRTEQGDSAMYLCASSLDGGAAGTDTQYFGPGTRLTVL.

This chain links TRBV9 with TRBJ1-4; 8 nucleotides match TRBD1. The trim removed 3 bases at V and 5 bases at J, leaving 6 bases unmatched. CDR1 is SGDLS, CDR2 YYNGEE, per germline. CDR3 length: 15 amino acids. DNA of the CDR3: TGTGCCAGCAGCGCCCGGACAGGGTTCAATGAAAAACTGTTTTTT. Its protein product is CASSARTGFNEKLFF.

The V and J genes are TRBV30 and TRBJ1-1; D gene unclear. The V gene lost 0 bases and the J gene lost 6 bases, with 11 bases spanning the gap. The V gene's germline CDR1 is GTSNPN and CDR2 SVGIG (reference sequence). This CDR3 is built from 13 residues. CDR3 sequence (DNA): TGTGCCTGGAGTGTTACCCAGCGGTCTGAAGCTTTCTTT. Protein product: CAWSVTQRSEAFF.

J is TRBJ2-3 and V is TRBV4-3; D possibly corresponds to TRBD1 (6 bases). Deletions cut 2 bases from V and 4 bases from J, with 7 bases between. This CDR3 comprises 13 residues. Germline V gives CDR1 LGHNA, CDR2 YSLEER. CDR3 sequence (DNA): TGCGCCAGCAGCCAAACAGGGTCAGATACGCAGTATTTT. It translates to CASSQTGSDTQYF.

This chain uses TRBV19 with TRBJ1-2; 8 nucleotides line up with TRBD1. Per germline, CDR1 LNHDA and CDR2 SQIVND (reference sequence). CDR3 length equals 14 residues. With 3 bases clipped from V and 8 bases from J, the junction kept 8 bases outside the gene matches. CDR3 coding DNA: TGTGCCAGTAGTATGGGGGACAGGACCGGGGGCTACACCTTC. This codes for CASSMGDRTGGYTF.

This clone was counted only a few times. V usage is TRBV7-9 and J usage is TRBJ1-2; D unclear. Between the trimmed V and J ends, which lost 5 bases and 4 bases, there was a span of 14 bases. The CDR3 extends over 14 amino acids. Germline loops: CDR1 SEHNR, CDR2 FQNEAQ (reference sequence). CDR3 loop: CASSVDTSGYGYTF. CDR3 sequence (DNA): TGTGCCAGCAGCGTTGATACCTCTGGCTATGGCTACACCTTC.

The chain is built from TRBV5-1 and TRBJ1-2; the D is unclear. This CDR3 has 12 residues. The germline CDR1 and CDR2 sequences are SGHRS and YFSETQ. The V end lost 7 bases, the J end lost 4 bases, and 11 bases lay between the germline ends. CDR3 coding DNA: TGCGCCAGCGCGGGAGTAGGCTATGGCTACACCTTC. As protein: CASAGVGYGYTF. Full variable domain (outside the CDR3, taken from reference TRBV5-1 and TRBJ1-2): KAGVTQTPRYLIKTRGQQVTLSCSPISGHRSVSWYQQTPGQGLQFLFEYFSETQRNKGNFPGRFSGRQFSNSRSEMNVSTLELGDSALYLCASAGVGYGYTFGSGTRLTVV.

The chain joins TRBV21-1 to TRBJ2-3; the D segment call TRBD2 is taken from the table without a DNA check. TRBV21-1 is a pseudogene. The CDR3 length is 16 residues. This CDR3 reads CASSKAGGVGTDTQYF. CDR3 coding DNA: TGTGCCAGCAGCAAAGCGGGAGGGGTTGGTACAGATACGCAGTATTTT.

V is TRBV30 and J is TRBJ2-7; 8 bases agree with TRBD1. This CDR3 spans 16 amino acids. The ends lost 1 base at V and 5 bases at J; junction bases unmatched: 13. CDR1 and CDR2 from the germline V gene are GTSNPN and SVGIG (reference sequence). The CDR3 region is CAWSGGFDRGRDEQYF. The CDR3 DNA is TGTGCCTGGAGTGGGGGATTCGACAGGGGTCGGGACGAGCAGTACTTC. Drawing the rest from reference TRBV30 and TRBJ2-7, the complete variable domain is SQTIHQWPATLVQPVGSPLSLECTVEGTSNPNLYWYRQAAGRGLQLLFYSVGIGQISSEVPQNLSASRPQDRQFILSSKKLLLSDSGFYLCAWSGGFDRGRDEQYFGPGTRLTVT.

J is TRBJ1-1 and V is TRBV14, with 8 nucleotides matching TRBD1. The V and J ends lost 1 base and 4 bases, in that order; junction bases with no gene match: 8. Germline V gene lookup returns CDR1 SGHDN and CDR2 FVKESK. The CDR3 covers 16 residues. Written as DNA, the CDR3 is TGTGCCAGCAGCCAAGGGTTCAGGGGGCTCGGCACTGAAGCTTTCTTT. This sequence encodes CASSQGFRGLGTEAFF.

This rearrangement joins TRBV5-1 to TRBJ1-2; D gene ambiguous. Trimming removed 3 bases at V and 5 bases at J, with 29 bases between. In germline, CDR1 is SGHRS, CDR2 YFSETQ. The CDR3 is 19 residues long. The CDR3 DNA is TGCGCCAGCAGCTCCCTCCCTAGTACTTCAGAAGCCTGGGGATATGGCTACACCTTC. Encoded protein: CASSSLPSTSEAWGYGYTF. Full variable domain (remainder filled in from reference TRBV5-1 and TRBJ1-2): KAGVTQTPRYLIKTRGQQVTLSCSPISGHRSVSWYQQTPGQGLQFLFEYFSETQRNKGNFPGRFSGRQFSNSRSEMNVSTLELGDSALYLCASSSLPSTSEAWGYGYTFGSGTRLTVV.

The chain combines TRBV19 with TRBJ2-7, with TRBD2 identical over 11 bases. The junction had 2 bases not matched to a gene; V was cut back by 10 bases and J by 3 bases. There are 12 residues in the CDR3. Looked up from germline, CDR1 is LNHDA and CDR2 is SQIVND (reference sequence). Written as DNA, the CDR3 is TGTGCCAAGGGACTAGCGGACTACGAGCAGTACTTC. The encoded protein is CAKGLADYEQYF.

This clone occurred once. The J gene is TRBJ2-7, the V gene TRBV19, with 10 bases matching TRBD2. The ends lost 3 bases at V and 4 bases at J; junction bases unmatched: 9. Germline CDR1 reads LNHDA; CDR2 reads SQIVND (reference sequence). This CDR3 has 16 residues. In DNA form, the CDR3 reads TGTGCCAGTAGTATCGGTTCGTGGACTAGCGGTTACGAGCAGTACTTC. This gives the protein CASSIGSWTSGYEQYF.

The CDR3 region has the DNA TGTGCCAGCAGGGGCGGACAGCCCAACACTGAAGCTTTCTTT. Its translation: CASRGGQPNTEAFF. The chain is built from TRBV28 and TRBJ1-1, with a possible D match to TRBD1 (6 bases). The V gene's germline CDR1 is MDHEN and CDR2 SYDVKM. CDR3 length equals 14 residues. Trimming left V 6 bases short and J 2 bases short, with 13 bases between.

The chain links TRBV19 to TRBJ1-3; D is uncertain. With 3 bases removed from V and 2 bases from J, the gap between germline ends came to 11 bases. Germline V gene data show CDR1 as LNHDA and CDR2 as SQIVND (reference sequence). This CDR3 is 15 amino acids long. As DNA, the CDR3 is TGTGCCAGTAGTATCTCGCTTCTTACTGGAAACACCATATATTTT. Translated, it gives CASSISLLTGNTIYF.

The table lists this clone with a count of one. V is TRBV4-1 and J is TRBJ1-2; 7 bases are shared with TRBD1. The CDR3 consists of 16 residues. The V gene's germline CDR1 is MGHRA and CDR2 YSYEKL. V lost 4 bases and J lost 4; bases outside the gene matches: 12. In DNA, the CDR3 is TGCGCCAGCAGCCCCGGGACAGCCGGGACCTCCTATGGCTACACCTTC. It translates to CASSPGTAGTSYGYTF.

The rearrangement links TRBV16 to TRBJ1-5; D perhaps matches TRBD1 (6 bases). V was clipped by 5 bases and J by 6 bases, with 17 bases between them. CDR1 and CDR2 (germline): KGHSY, FQNENV. CDR3 length equals 15 residues. CDR3 DNA: TGTGCCAGCAGCGAAAGCGTCAGGGGCGGTCAGCCCCAGCATTTT. Its protein product is CASSESVRGGQPQHF.

The chain couples TRBV11-3 to TRBJ1-1; the match to TRBD1 covers 7 bases. V trimming: 4 bases; J trimming: 1 base; junction bases outside the gene matches: 9. The CDR3 covers 16 residues. CDR1 is SGHNT, CDR2 YENEEA, per germline. CDR3 sequence reads: CASSSRTGAKNTEAFF. The CDR3 coding sequence is TGTGCCAGCAGCTCCCGAACAGGGGCAAAGAACACTGAAGCTTTCTTT.

This chain links TRBV20-1 with TRBJ1-5; D unclear. Trimming left V 3 bases short and J 7 bases short, with 13 bases between. Germline lookup yields CDR1 DFQATT and CDR2 SNEGSKA (reference sequence). This CDR3 region has 13 residues. The CDR3 protein is CSASRPETQPQHF. The CDR3 DNA is TGCAGTGCTAGTCGGCCGGAGACACAGCCCCAGCATTTT.

The V call is TRBV28, the J call TRBJ1-5; a possible D gene is TRBD1 (6 bases). Trimming stripped 10 bases from V and 4 bases from J, with 17 bases between. From germline, CDR1 is MDHEN and CDR2 SYDVKM. The CDR3 has 14 amino acids. The CDR3 spells CAIHRGGLNQPQHF. CDR3 in DNA: TGTGCCATCCACCGTGGGGGGCTAAATCAGCCCCAGCATTTT.

The CDR3 sequence: CASSLAVSYNEQFF. CDR3 sequence (DNA): TGCGCCAGCAGCTTAGCGGTCTCCTACAATGAGCAGTTCTTC. This rearrangement joins TRBV5-1 to TRBJ2-1; possible D gene TRBD2, 5 bases. CDR1 is SGHRS, CDR2 YFSETQ, per germline. This CDR3 contains 14 residues. Trimming removed 2 bases at V and 0 bases at J, with 6 bases between.

The J gene is TRBJ1-5, the V gene TRBV10-3, with a tentative D call TRBD1 (5 bases). Trimming took off 0 bases at V and 6 bases at J, with 15 bases between the two ends. The CDR3 spans 16 residues. Germline CDR1 reads ENHRY; CDR2 reads SYGVKD. CDR3 nucleotides: TGTGCCATCAGTGAGTCGAGACAGACGGGGGGTCAGCCCCAGCATTTT. Protein: CAISESRQTGGQPQHF.

The sample holds a few counts of this clone. V gene TRBV30 combines with J gene TRBJ1-5; no reliable D call. Germline-derived CDR1 and CDR2 are GTSNPN and SVGIG (reference sequence). With 3 bases removed from V and 7 bases from J, the gap between germline ends came to 16 bases. This CDR3 contains 14 residues. The CDR3 nucleotides are TGTGCCTGGAGCCGGACCGGGGATGGGCAGCCCCAGCATTTT. This sequence encodes CAWSRTGDGQPQHF.

The gene calls are TRBV6-2 or TRBV6-3 and TRBJ1-4; 8 bases align to TRBD1. The J segment lost 2 bases and the V segment lost 5 bases, leaving 10 bases of the junction unmatched. This CDR3 is 17 amino acids long. Germline V CDR1 and CDR2: MNHEY, SVGEGT. Here the CDR3 reads CASSSLRQGLTNEKLFF. The CDR3 DNA reads TGTGCCAGCAGTAGTCTCCGACAGGGGCTGACTAATGAAAAACTGTTTTTT.

V is TRBV6-4 and J is TRBJ2-1; TRBD1 aligns across 9 bases. This CDR3 spans 17 amino acids. The V gene's germline CDR1 is MRHNA and CDR2 SNTAGT. Losses at the gene ends were 10 bases for V and 9 bases for J; bases not matched to a gene: 22. CDR3 DNA sequence: TGTGCCACCTCCCCCGGGTCGGGACAGGGTAGTGGGCTTGAGCAGTTCTTC. Amino acids: CATSPGSGQGSGLEQFF.

The chain links TRBV30 to TRBJ2-1; perhaps TRBD2 as D (8 bases). Looked up from germline, CDR1 is GTSNPN and CDR2 is SVGIG (reference sequence). Trimming shortened V by 2 bases and J by 0 bases, and 29 bases separated the two germline ends. CDR3 length: 21 amino acids. Here the CDR3 DNA reads TGTGCCTGGAGTAACGCGCCGGGACAGAGAAGAGCGGGAGACTCCTACAATGAGCAGTTCTTC. Its protein product is CAWSNAPGQRRAGDSYNEQFF.